The 9 T cell receptor beta chains reported below all come from one sample, sequenced in a study of yellow fever vaccine responses in identical twins. Via MiXCR, TCRdb re-called the RT-PCR reads, giving one row per CDR3 protein. This table has about 310 distinct CDR3 sequences, approximately 61% appearing once. Material: T cells from blood (PBMCs), unsorted or a sorted subset (not recorded which), obtained before or after yellow fever vaccination (not recorded which). Every receptor here comes from a female donor who received the yellow fever vaccine.

This rearrangement joins TRBV7-9 to TRBJ2-1, with D possibly matching TRBD2 (6 bases). V was shortened by 1 base and J by 6 bases, with 13 bases between the two germline ends. From germline, CDR1 is SEHNR and CDR2 FQNEAQ (reference sequence). This CDR3 spans 15 amino acids. CDR3 amino acids: CASSLVSGEVNEQFF. The CDR3 DNA reads TGTGCCAGCAGCTTAGTGTCGGGGGAGGTCAATGAGCAGTTCTTC.

The chain combines TRBV10-1 with TRBJ1-2; D ambiguous. The V gene's germline CDR1 is WNHNN and CDR2 SYGVQD (reference sequence). V was cut by 6 bases and J by 8 bases, with 22 bases left in between. This CDR3 spans 15 amino acids. CDR3 in DNA: TGCGCCAGCAGCACTACCCCGCACAGCCGTCTCGGCTACACCTTC. Translating it yields CASSTTPHSRLGYTF.

The V gene is TRBV6-5, the J gene TRBJ2-3; no clear D. CDR3 length equals 14 residues. CDR1 is MNHEY, CDR2 SVGAGI, per germline. V was cut by 6 bases and J by 0 bases, with 10 bases left in between. The DNA for the CDR3 is TGTGCCAGCAGCTACGCGGCCAGCACAGATACGCAGTATTTT. It translates to CASSYAASTDTQYF.

This clonotype was recorded once. The CDR3 protein is CASSSPRGGGSYNEQFF. The CDR3 region has the DNA TGTGCCAGCAGCTCCCCACGCGGCGGGGGCTCCTACAATGAGCAGTTCTTC. The chain carries TRBV11-1 and TRBJ2-1; 7 bases agree with TRBD2. CDR3 length: 17 amino acids. J gave up 0 bases and V 4 bases, and 9 bases lay outside the gene matches. The germline V gene has CDR1 SGHAT and CDR2 FQDESV (reference sequence).

This chain uses TRBV5-4 with TRBJ2-1; TRBD2 is a possible D gene (5 bases). Germline V gene lookup returns CDR1 SGHNT and CDR2 YYREEE (reference sequence). V lost 0 bases and J lost 6, with 13 bases in between. The CDR3 has 15 amino acids. The CDR3 reads CASSLGTFRGNEQFF. Written as DNA, the CDR3 is TGTGCCAGCAGCTTGGGGACTTTCCGTGGCAATGAGCAGTTCTTC.

The rearrangement uses TRBV13 and TRBJ1-2, with a weak D call TRBD1 (6 bases). Trimming shortened V by 5 bases and J by 9 bases, and 16 bases separated the two germline ends. The CDR3 has 13 amino acids. Germline values: CDR1 PRHDT, CDR2 FYEKMQ (reference sequence). This CDR3 reads CASSRDKGGSYTF. The DNA for the CDR3 is TGTGCCAGCAGCCGGGACAAGGGAGGTAGCTACACCTTC.

The chain employs TRBV6-2 or TRBV6-3 and TRBJ1-1; D not resolved. The V and J ends lost 0 bases and 0 bases respectively, with 8 bases between them. The CDR3 length is 15 residues. The germline V gene has CDR1 MNHEY and CDR2 SVGEGT. The CDR3 region is CASSYSRNMNTEAFF. DNA of the CDR3: TGTGCCAGCAGTTACTCTAGGAACATGAACACTGAAGCTTTCTTT.

The chain employs TRBV9 and TRBJ1-4; D gene ambiguous. Germline loops: CDR1 SGDLS, CDR2 YYNGEE. There are 17 residues in the CDR3. The V end lost 3 bases, the J end lost 0 bases, and 15 bases lay between the germline ends. The CDR3 spells CASSAPDGIATNEKLFF. The CDR3 DNA sequence: TGTGCCAGCAGCGCTCCTGACGGAATTGCAACTAATGAAAAACTGTTTTTT.

The V call is TRBV15, the J call TRBJ1-6; D uncertain. Trimming took 7 bases from V and 7 from J, leaving 14 bases between them. CDR1 is LNHNV and CDR2 is YYDKDF in the germline V gene (reference sequence). The CDR3 contains 14 residues. CDR3 DNA sequence: TGTGCCACCATCGACTATCCTGGCAATTCACCCCTCCACTTT. Protein sequence: CATIDYPGNSPLHF.